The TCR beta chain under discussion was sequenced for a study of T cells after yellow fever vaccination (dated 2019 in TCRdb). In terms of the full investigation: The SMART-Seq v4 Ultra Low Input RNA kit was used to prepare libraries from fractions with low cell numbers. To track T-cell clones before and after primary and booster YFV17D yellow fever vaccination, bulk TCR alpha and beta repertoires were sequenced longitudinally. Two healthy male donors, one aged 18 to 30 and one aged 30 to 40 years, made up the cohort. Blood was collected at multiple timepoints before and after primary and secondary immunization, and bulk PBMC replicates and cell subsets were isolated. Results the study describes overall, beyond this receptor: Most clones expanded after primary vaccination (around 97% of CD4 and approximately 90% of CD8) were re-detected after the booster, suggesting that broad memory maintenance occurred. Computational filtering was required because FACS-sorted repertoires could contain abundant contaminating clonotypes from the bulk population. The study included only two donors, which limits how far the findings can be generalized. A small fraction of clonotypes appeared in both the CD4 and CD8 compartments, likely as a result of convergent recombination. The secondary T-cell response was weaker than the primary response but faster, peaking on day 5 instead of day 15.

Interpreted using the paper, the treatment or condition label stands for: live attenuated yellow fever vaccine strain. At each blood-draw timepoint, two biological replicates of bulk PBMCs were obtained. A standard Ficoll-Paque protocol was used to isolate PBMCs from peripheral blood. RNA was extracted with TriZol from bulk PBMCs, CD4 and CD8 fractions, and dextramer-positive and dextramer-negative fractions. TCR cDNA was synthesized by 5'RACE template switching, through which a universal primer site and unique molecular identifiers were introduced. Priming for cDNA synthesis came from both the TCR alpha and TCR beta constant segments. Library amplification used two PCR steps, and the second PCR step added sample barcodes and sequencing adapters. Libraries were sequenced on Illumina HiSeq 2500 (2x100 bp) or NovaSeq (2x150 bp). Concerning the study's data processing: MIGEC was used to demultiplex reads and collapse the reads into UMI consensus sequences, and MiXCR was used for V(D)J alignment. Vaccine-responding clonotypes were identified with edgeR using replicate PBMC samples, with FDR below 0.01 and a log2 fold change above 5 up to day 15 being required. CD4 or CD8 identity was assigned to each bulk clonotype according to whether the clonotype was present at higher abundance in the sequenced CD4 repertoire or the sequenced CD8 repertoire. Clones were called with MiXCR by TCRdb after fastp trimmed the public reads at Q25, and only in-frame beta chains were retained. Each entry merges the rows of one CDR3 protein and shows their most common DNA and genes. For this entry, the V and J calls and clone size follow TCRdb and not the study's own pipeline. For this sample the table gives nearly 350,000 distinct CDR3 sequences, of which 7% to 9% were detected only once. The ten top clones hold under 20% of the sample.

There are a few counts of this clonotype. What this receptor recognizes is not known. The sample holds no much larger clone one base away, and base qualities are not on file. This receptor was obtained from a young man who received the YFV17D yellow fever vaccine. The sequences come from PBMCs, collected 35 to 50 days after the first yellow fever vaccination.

CDR3 loop: CSATSPGQGTSKTQYF. The DNA sequence is given as TGCAGTGCCACTAGCCCGGGACAGGGGACATCGAAGACCCAGTACTTC. Recombination connected TRBV20-1 to TRBJ2-5; 10 nucleotides in the junction match TRBD1. The CDR3 holds 16 amino acids from the cysteine to the phenylalanine. The DNA shown is the 48-base CDR3, in frame from base 1. Ends trimmed: V by 6 bases, J by 6 bases; bases unmatched to a gene: 16. The germline V gene (reference sequence) gives CDR1 as DFQATT and CDR2 as SNEGSKA.